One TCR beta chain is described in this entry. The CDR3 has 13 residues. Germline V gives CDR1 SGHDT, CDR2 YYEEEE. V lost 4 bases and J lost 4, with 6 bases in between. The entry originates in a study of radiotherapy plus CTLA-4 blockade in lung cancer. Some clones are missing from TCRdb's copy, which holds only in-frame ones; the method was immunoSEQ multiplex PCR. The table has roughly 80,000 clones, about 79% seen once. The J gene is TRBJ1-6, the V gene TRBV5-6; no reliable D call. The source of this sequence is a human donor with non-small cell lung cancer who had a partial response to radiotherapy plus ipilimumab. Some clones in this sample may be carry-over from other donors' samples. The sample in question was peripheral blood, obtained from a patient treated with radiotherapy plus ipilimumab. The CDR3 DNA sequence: TGTGCCAGCAGCCCGGGGTATAATTCACCCCTCCACTTT. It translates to CASSPGYNSPLHF.